This passage covers 19 T cell receptor beta chains from one sample sequenced in a study of T cells in Graves' hyperthyroidism and ophthalmopathy. The source material, RNA transcripts, was used to amplify TCR beta CDR3 regions. Carried out on the TCR CDR3, a first-round RT-PCR used the HTBI primer set. TCRdb reprocessed the multiplex PCR reads via MiXCR and lists one record per CDR3 protein. The table lists some 800,000 distinct CDR3 sequences, 38% of them singletons. The material sequenced was blood. The receptors were gathered from a young man with Graves' hyperthyroidism.

V gene TRBV20-1 combines with J gene TRBJ2-7; D may match TRBD1 or TRBD2 (5 bases each). CDR1 and CDR2 from the germline V gene are DFQATT and SNEGSKA (reference sequence). Between the trimmed V and J ends, which lost 1 base and 5 bases, there was a span of 12 bases. The CDR3 is 13 residues long. The CDR3 spells CSARAIRDHEQYF. In DNA, the CDR3 is TGCAGTGCTAGAGCGATCAGGGACCACGAGCAGTACTTC.

Note on this clonotype: A much larger clone differs by one base, so this may be a read error. The genes are TRBV24-1 and TRBJ2-7, with 7 bases fitting TRBD1. V shed 2 bases and J 3 bases; nucleotides not matched to a gene: 9. This CDR3 region has 16 residues. CDR1 is KGHDR and CDR2 is SFDVKD in the germline V gene. CDR3 nucleotide sequence: TGTGCCACCAGTGATTCGACAGGGAAGCCGAACTACGAGCAGTACTTC. Protein: CATSDSTGKPNYEQYF.

This clonotype was detected a few times. The chain recombines TRBV19 with TRBJ1-1; 10 bases map to TRBD1. V lost 9 bases and J lost 4; bases outside the gene matches: 8. This CDR3 has 14 amino acids. Germline CDR1 LNHDA, CDR2 SQIVND (reference sequence). The CDR3 is CASGQGVLGTEAFF. As DNA, the CDR3 is TGTGCCAGCGGACAGGGGGTTTTGGGCACTGAAGCTTTCTTT. Full variable domain (missing parts from reference TRBV19 and TRBJ1-1): DGGITQSPKYLFRKEGQNVTLSCEQNLNHDAMYWYRQDPGQGLRLIYYSQIVNDFQKGDIAEGYSVSREKKESFPLTVTSAQKNPTAFYLCASGQGVLGTEAFFGQGTRLTVV.

This clonotype was picked up many times. The chain employs TRBV19 and TRBJ1-1; unclear D gene. The CDR3 spans 14 residues. V shed 3 bases and J shed 2 bases, with 10 bases lying between them. CDR1 is LNHDA, CDR2 SQIVND, per germline (reference sequence). The CDR3 nucleotides read TGTGCCAGTAGTATGGGGAGAACCAACACTGAAGCTTTCTTT. It codes for CASSMGRTNTEAFF. Using reference TRBV19 and TRBJ1-1 for the parts outside the CDR3, the full variable domain is DGGITQSPKYLFRKEGQNVTLSCEQNLNHDAMYWYRQDPGQGLRLIYYSQIVNDFQKGDIAEGYSVSREKKESFPLTVTSAQKNPTAFYLCASSMGRTNTEAFFGQGTRLTVV.

Ten or more counts support this clonotype. The chain combines TRBV15 with TRBJ1-1; 9 bases line up with TRBD1. Per the germline V gene, CDR1 is LNHNV and CDR2 is YYDKDF (reference sequence). CDR3 length equals 19 residues. The V and J ends lost 2 bases and 0 bases, in that order; junction bases with no gene match: 13. The CDR3 is CATSRKSRRTGAVNTEAFF. The CDR3 DNA follows: TGTGCCACCAGCAGAAAGTCACGCCGGACAGGGGCCGTGAACACTGAAGCTTTCTTT.

To note about this clonotype: Being one base from a much bigger clone, this may be a read error. V usage is TRBV10-3 and J usage is TRBJ1-5, with D unresolved. Trimming took 3 bases from V and 2 from J, leaving 11 bases between them. The CDR3 is made up of 15 amino acids. The V gene's germline CDR1 is ENHRY and CDR2 SYGVKD. CDR3 in amino acids: CAISDRGFGNQPQHF. The CDR3 region has the DNA TGTGCCATCAGTGACCGAGGGTTCGGCAATCAGCCCCAGCATTTT.

CDR3 in amino acids: CASSPTGAYEGYTF. CDR3 DNA sequence: TGTGCCAGCAGCCCCACAGGGGCGTATGAGGGCTACACCTTC. This rearrangement joins TRBV2 to TRBJ1-2; TRBD1 aligns across 7 bases. The ends lost 6 bases at V and 8 bases at J; junction bases unmatched: 12. Germline V gene data show CDR1 as SNHLY and CDR2 as FYNNEI. The CDR3 contains 14 residues. The whole variable domain, remainder taken from reference TRBV2 and TRBJ1-2, is EPEVTQTPSHQVTQMGQEVILRCVPISNHLYFYWYRQILGQKVEFLVSFYNNEISEKSEIFDDQFSVERPDGSNFTLKIRSTKLEDSAMYFCASSPTGAYEGYTFGSGTRLTVV.

A few counts support this clonotype. The V and J genes are TRBV12-3 or TRBV12-4 and TRBJ2-5; 9 positions agree with TRBD2. The CDR3 has 15 residues. V shed 6 bases and J 5 bases; nucleotides not matched to a gene: 10. CDR3 in amino acids: CASSGGGAWPETQYF. The CDR3 bases are TGTGCCAGCAGCGGCGGGGGGGCTTGGCCCGAGACCCAGTACTTC.

On this clonotype: The junction departs from the called germline gene at one end, perhaps through a read error. The chain combines TRBV7-9 with TRBJ2-5; D remains ambiguous. This CDR3 comprises 13 residues. CDR1 SEHNR and CDR2 FQNEAQ come from the germline V gene (reference sequence). CDR3 sequence: CASSQPGTETQYF. DNA of the CDR3: TGCGCCAGCAGCCAACCAGGCACGGAGACCCAGTACTTC.

This clonotype has a handful of counts. This rearrangement joins TRBV6-2 or TRBV6-3 to TRBJ2-5, with 10 bases identical to TRBD2. CDR3 length equals 16 residues. V trimming: 6 bases; J trimming: 2 bases; junction bases outside the gene matches: 9. Germline V gives CDR1 MNHEY, CDR2 SVGEGT. The CDR3 is CASRGTSGERQETQYF. In nucleotides, the CDR3 is TGTGCCAGCAGAGGAACTAGCGGGGAGCGACAAGAGACCCAGTACTTC.

This clonotype was observed a handful of times. The chain couples TRBV4-2 to TRBJ1-2; D gene ambiguous. Germline V gives CDR1 LGHNA, CDR2 YNFKEQ. V was trimmed by 1 base and J by 5 bases, leaving 14 bases between them. There are 15 residues in the CDR3. The DNA of the CDR3 is TGTGCCAGCAGCCAAGCGTCGGGCCAGGAATATGGCTACACCTTC. This sequence encodes CASSQASGQEYGYTF.

This clonotype was detected ten times or more. This sequence joins TRBV29-1 and TRBJ1-1; no firm D call. In germline, CDR1 is SQVTM, CDR2 ANQGSEA. There are 11 residues in the CDR3. V shed 8 bases and J shed 8 bases, with 15 bases lying between them. The CDR3 reads CSTHHETEAFF. In DNA form, the CDR3 reads TGCAGCACCCACCATGAAACCGAAGCTTTCTTT.

This clonotype was counted once. This chain links TRBV2 with TRBJ2-2, with D possibly TRBD2 on 6 matching bases. The CDR3 has 16 amino acids. Germline lookup yields CDR1 SNHLY and CDR2 FYNNEI. Trimming cost V 5 bases and J 3 bases, with 16 bases left between them. CDR3 nucleotide sequence: TGTGCCAGCAGTCCCGGGCCCAGGGAGGACACCGGGGAGCTGTTTTTT. Its translation is CASSPGPREDTGELFF. Variable domain in full (rest from reference TRBV2 and TRBJ2-2): EPEVTQTPSHQVTQMGQEVILRCVPISNHLYFYWYRQILGQKVEFLVSFYNNEISEKSEIFDDQFSVERPDGSNFTLKIRSTKLEDSAMYFCASSPGPREDTGELFFGEGSRLTVL.

This clonotype has only a few counts. V and J are TRBV7-2 and TRBJ2-7; maybe TRBD2 (6 bases). The length of the CDR3 is 11 residues. Germline assignment: CDR1 SGHTA and CDR2 FQGNSA. Trimming left V 11 bases short and J 5 bases short, with 13 bases between. CDR3 residues: CASKTGDEQYF. The CDR3 nucleotides read TGTGCCTCTAAGACGGGAGACGAGCAGTACTTC. Full variable domain (missing parts from reference TRBV7-2 and TRBJ2-7): GAGVSQSPSNKVTEKGKDVELRCDPISGHTALYWYRQSLGQGLEFLIYFQGNSAPDKSGLPSDRFSAERTGGSVSTLTIQRTQQEDSAVYLCASKTGDEQYFGPGTRLTVT.

The chain is built from TRBV7-9 and TRBJ2-5, with D perhaps TRBD2 (6 bases). The CDR3 has 13 amino acids. The V end was cut by 11 bases, the J end by 5 bases, with 18 bases between. CDR1 is SEHNR, CDR2 FQNEAQ, per germline (reference sequence). In nucleotides, the CDR3 is TGTGCCGGAGGGACCGGGTCGTCGGAGACCCAGTACTTC. Encoded protein: CAGGTGSSETQYF.

This clonotype was observed many times. J is TRBJ1-5 and V is TRBV19; D gene uncertain. Germline CDR1 and CDR2: LNHDA and SQIVND (reference sequence). This CDR3 comprises 13 residues. Trimming took off 1 base at V and 4 bases at J, with 5 bases between the two ends. The CDR3 protein is CASSIGTNQPQHF. The CDR3 nucleotides read TGTGCCAGTAGTATAGGCACGAATCAGCCCCAGCATTTT.

This chain connects TRBV7-9 to TRBJ2-5, with D hard to call. CDR3 size: 13 residues. Germline V CDR1 and CDR2: SEHNR, FQNEAQ (reference sequence). V lost 2 bases and J lost 3, with 7 bases in between. CDR3 sequence (DNA): TGTGCCAGCAGCTTATTCCAGAAAGAGACCCAGTACTTC. Its protein is CASSLFQKETQYF.

Many counts were recorded for this clonotype. V and J are TRBV2 and TRBJ1-2; 7 nucleotides agree with TRBD1. J was trimmed by 4 bases and V by 2 bases; bases with no gene match: 1. The germline V gene encodes CDR1 SNHLY and CDR2 FYNNEI. The CDR3 contains 13 residues. CDR3: CASSERGPYGYTF. Here the CDR3 DNA reads TGTGCCAGCAGTGAAAGGGGGCCCTATGGCTACACCTTC.

Comments on this clonotype: A junction boundary mismatches the germline segment, possibly from a read error. J is TRBJ2-5 and V is TRBV7-9; D remains ambiguous. Germline V gene data show CDR1 as SEHNR and CDR2 as FQNEAQ (reference sequence). The CDR3 spans 13 residues. CDR3 amino acids: CVSSPMGLETQYF. The CDR3 DNA reads TGTGTCAGCAGCCCGATGGGTCTGGAGACCCAGTACTTC.